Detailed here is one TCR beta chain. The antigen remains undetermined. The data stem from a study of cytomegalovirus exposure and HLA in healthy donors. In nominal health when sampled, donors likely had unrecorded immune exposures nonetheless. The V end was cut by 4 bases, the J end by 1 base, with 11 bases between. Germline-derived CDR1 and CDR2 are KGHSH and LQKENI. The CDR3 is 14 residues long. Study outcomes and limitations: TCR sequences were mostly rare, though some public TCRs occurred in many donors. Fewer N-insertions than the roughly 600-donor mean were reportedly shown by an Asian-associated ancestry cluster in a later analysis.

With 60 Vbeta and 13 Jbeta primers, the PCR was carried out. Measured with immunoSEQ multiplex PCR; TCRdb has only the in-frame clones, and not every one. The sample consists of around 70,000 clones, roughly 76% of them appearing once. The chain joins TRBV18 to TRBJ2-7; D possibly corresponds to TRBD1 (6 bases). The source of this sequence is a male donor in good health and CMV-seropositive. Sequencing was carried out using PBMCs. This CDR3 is CASSRGQSSYEQYF. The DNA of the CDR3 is TGTGCCAGCTCACGTGGACAGAGTTCCTACGAGCAGTACTTC.